What follows are 25 T cell receptor beta chains derived from one specimen sequenced in a study of CD8 T cells in ankylosing spondylitis. TCRdb redid the calling of the 5' RACE reads with MiXCR, one entry per CDR3 protein. The sample lists some 240,000 distinct CDR3 sequences, roughly a quarter occurring once. The sequenced material came from blood, either unsorted or a sorted T cell fraction (not recorded which). All receptors come from a male donor with ankylosing spondylitis or in good health (not recorded which).

V and J are TRBV12-3 or TRBV12-4 and TRBJ1-6; D gene uncertain. This CDR3 has 14 amino acids. Trimming cost V 8 bases and J 9 bases, with 17 bases left between them. The CDR3: CASRTENRGSPLHF. As DNA, the CDR3 is TGTGCCAGCCGCACTGAGAACCGGGGTTCACCCCTCCACTTT.

The chain has TRBV11-1 and TRBJ2-6, with no clear D. The germline V gene encodes CDR1 SGHAT and CDR2 FQDESV (reference sequence). Trimming removed 3 bases from V and 0 bases from J, with 15 bases in between. The CDR3 is 18 residues long. DNA of the CDR3: TGTGCCAGCAGCTTCGCCGGTTTCTACAGCTCTGGGGCCAACGTCCTGACTTTC. Its translation: CASSFAGFYSSGANVLTF.

A single count supports this clonotype. The chain employs TRBV7-8 and TRBJ2-7; D gene uncertain. This CDR3 spans 15 amino acids. Looked up from germline, CDR1 is SGHVS and CDR2 is FQNEAQ. V was pared by 5 bases and J by 0 bases, with 14 bases between. CDR3 sequence (DNA): TGTGCCAGCAGCCTACCGGGCCAGAGCTCCTACGAGCAGTACTTC. This gives the protein CASSLPGQSSYEQYF. Complete variable domain (other parts from reference TRBV7-8 and TRBJ2-7): GAGVSQSPRYKVAKRGQDVALRCDPISGHVSLFWYQQALGQGPEFLTYFQNEAQLDKSGLPSDRFFAERPEGSVSTLKIQRTQQEDSAVYLCASSLPGQSSYEQYFGPGTRLTVT.

This clonotype was seen just once. This chain links TRBV5-8 with TRBJ1-2; 9 nucleotides agree with TRBD1. Germline V gene lookup returns CDR1 SGHTS and CDR2 YDEGEE. This CDR3 spans 15 amino acids. Trimming removed 4 bases from V and 4 bases from J; junction bases left unmatched: 8. The CDR3 DNA reads TGTGCCAGCAGCCCGGGACAGGGTAAGGGCTATGGCTACACCTTC. It codes for CASSPGQGKGYGYTF.

This clonotype appeared many times. The chain links TRBV20-1 to TRBJ2-7; D is undetermined. The CDR3 has 12 residues. The germline V and J ends were trimmed by 3 bases and 0 bases, with 6 bases remaining between them. Germline V lookup: CDR1 DFQATT, CDR2 SNEGSKA (reference sequence). CDR3 DNA: TGCAGTGCTAGCGTAGACTCCTACGAGCAGTACTTC. It codes for CSASVDSYEQYF.

The genes are TRBV25-1 and TRBJ2-7; D not resolved. V was trimmed by 1 base and J by 2 bases, leaving 9 bases between them. CDR1 is MGHDK, CDR2 SYGVNS, per germline. This CDR3 has 14 amino acids. DNA of the CDR3: TGTGCCAGCAGTGAATTCGGCGGAACCTACGAGCAGTACTTC. Translating it yields CASSEFGGTYEQYF.

The CDR3 DNA follows: TGTGCCATCAGACAGGGGATTACAGATACGCAGTATTTT. It translates to CAIRQGITDTQYF. The chain carries TRBV10-3 and TRBJ2-3; 7 nucleotides line up with TRBD1. This CDR3 is built from 13 residues. V trimming: 6 bases; J trimming: 3 bases; junction bases outside the gene matches: 3. CDR1 and CDR2 (germline): ENHRY, SYGVKD.

This clonotype appeared a few times. This chain connects TRBV6-5 to TRBJ2-3, with D perhaps matching TRBD1 or TRBD2 (6 bases each). Trimming stripped 0 bases from V and 8 bases from J, with 15 bases between. The CDR3 loop spans 15 amino acids. Germline loops: CDR1 MNHEY, CDR2 SVGAGI. CDR3 in amino acids: CASSYSGGSGRTQYF. The CDR3, as DNA: TGTGCCAGCAGTTACTCAGGGGGGTCTGGCCGTACGCAGTATTTT.

The chain employs TRBV5-1 and TRBJ2-5, with TRBD2 matching 11 bases. This CDR3 spans 15 amino acids. Germline CDR1 and CDR2: SGHRS and YFSETQ. Trimming cost V 2 bases and J 2 bases; bases outside gene matches: 2. The CDR3 sequence is CASSFASGGQETQYF. The CDR3 DNA is TGCGCCAGCAGCTTTGCTAGCGGGGGGCAAGAGACCCAGTACTTC.

The sample holds a few counts of this clonotype. V and J are TRBV12-3 or TRBV12-4 and TRBJ2-3; weak D call: TRBD2 (6 bases). The V gene lost 1 base and the J gene lost 1 base, with 12 bases spanning the gap. The CDR3 consists of 16 residues. The CDR3 nucleotides are TGTGCCAGCAGTTTAGTGGCGGGGTTAGGCACAGATACGCAGTATTTT. Protein product: CASSLVAGLGTDTQYF.

The chain has TRBV6-5 and TRBJ1-2, with D perhaps matching TRBD1 (5 bases). Trimming removed 2 bases from V and 1 base from J, with 8 bases in between. This CDR3 contains 14 residues. The germline gives CDR1 MNHEY, CDR2 SVGAGI. This CDR3 is CASSYDRVNYGYTF. The CDR3 DNA follows: TGTGCCAGCAGTTACGACAGAGTTAACTATGGCTACACCTTC.

This clonotype was seen a handful of times. The V gene is TRBV12-3 or TRBV12-4, the J gene TRBJ2-5; D call uncertain. Trimming removed 4 bases from V and 5 bases from J, with 11 bases in between. This CDR3 is 13 amino acids long. The CDR3 region is CASSSGLVETQYF. The CDR3 region has the DNA TGTGCCAGCAGTTCCGGTCTAGTGGAGACCCAGTACTTC.

This clonotype has only a few counts. The chain joins TRBV4-1 to TRBJ2-6; a possible D gene is TRBD2 (6 bases). Germline-derived CDR1 and CDR2 are MGHRA and YSYEKL. V lost 4 bases and J 1 base, leaving 17 bases between the germline ends. The CDR3 covers 18 residues. CDR3 DNA: TGCGCCAGCAGCCCCCCGGGGGTAGTTGCATCTGGGGCCAACGTCCTGACTTTC. Its translation is CASSPPGVVASGANVLTF.

This chain uses TRBV10-2 with TRBJ2-3; possibly TRBD1 or TRBD2 for D (5 bases each). The germline V gene encodes CDR1 WSHSY and CDR2 SAAADI. The ends were cut back, 2 bases at V and 0 bases at J, with 9 bases in the middle. The CDR3 sequence is 15 residues long. The CDR3 DNA is TGCGCCAGCAGTGAGGTCAGGGAGAGCACAGATACGCAGTATTTT. Protein product: CASSEVRESTDTQYF.

This clonotype was seen many times. The chain carries TRBV7-9 and TRBJ1-1; 7 nucleotides line up with TRBD1. This CDR3 contains 12 residues. Germline V lookup: CDR1 SEHNR, CDR2 FQNEAQ (reference sequence). V lost 5 bases to trimming and J lost 7 bases; unmatched junction nucleotides: 4. CDR3 coding DNA: TGTGCCAGCAGCCTACAGGGGTTTGAAGCTTTCTTT. Translated: CASSLQGFEAFF.

This clonotype was seen repeatedly, ten times or more. The rearrangement links TRBV20-1 to TRBJ1-5; TRBD1 matches 8 bases. Germline trimming cut 2 bases from V and 4 bases from J; bases unmatched to any gene: 7. Germline CDR1 and CDR2: DFQATT and SNEGSKA (reference sequence). CDR3 length: 15 amino acids. The CDR3 is CSARQDRGHNQPQHF. CDR3 DNA: TGCAGTGCTAGACAAGACAGGGGACATAATCAGCCCCAGCATTTT.

This clonotype was counted only a few times. Written as DNA, the CDR3 is TGTGCCATCGGGGGGACAACAGCTAACTATGGCTACACCTTC. Protein sequence: CAIGGTTANYGYTF. This chain connects TRBV10-3 to TRBJ1-2, with D possibly being TRBD1 (6 bases). V gave up 8 bases and J gave up 0 bases, with 13 bases separating them. In germline, CDR1 is ENHRY, CDR2 SYGVKD. The CDR3 is 14 residues long.

This clonotype was observed a handful of times. This chain joins TRBV3-1 and TRBJ2-2, with 7 bases identical to TRBD1. V shed 3 bases and J 5 bases; nucleotides not matched to a gene: 6. CDR3 size: 15 residues. CDR1 is LGHDT, CDR2 YNNKEL, per germline (reference sequence). CDR3 bases: TGTGCCAGCAGCCAGAGGGACAGCCTGACCGGGGAGCTGTTTTTT. It specifies CASSQRDSLTGELFF.

This clonotype has ten or more counts. The chain carries TRBV29-1 and TRBJ2-7; D is unresolved. CDR1 SQVTM and CDR2 ANQGSEA come from the germline V gene. V was pared by 2 bases and J by 7 bases, with 9 bases between. CDR3 length: 11 amino acids. The CDR3 region is CSVEHRAEQYF. CDR3 DNA: TGCAGCGTTGAACACCGGGCTGAGCAGTACTTC.

This clonotype has at least ten counts. The J gene is TRBJ2-1, the V gene TRBV15; D unclear. The V gene lost 3 bases and the J gene lost 7 bases, with 16 bases spanning the gap. Germline V lookup: CDR1 LNHNV, CDR2 YYDKDF (reference sequence). This CDR3 region has 15 residues. CDR3 bases: TGTGCCACCAGCAGCTTTCCGCCGAGAGTAAATGAGCAGTTCTTC. It yields the protein CATSSFPPRVNEQFF.

This clonotype was seen many times. The V gene is TRBV12-3 or TRBV12-4, the J gene TRBJ1-5; D possibly corresponds to TRBD1 (6 bases). This CDR3 spans 16 amino acids. Trimming took off 2 bases at V and 3 bases at J, with 14 bases between the two ends. The CDR3 DNA follows: TGTGCCAGCAGTTTAAGGGGAGGGGGATACAATCAGCCCCAGCATTTT. Translating it yields CASSLRGGGYNQPQHF.

The CDR3 sequence: CASSLNVAQTQYF. As DNA, the CDR3 is TGTGCCAGCAGTTTAAACGTCGCTCAGACCCAGTACTTC. The V and J genes are TRBV12-3 or TRBV12-4 and TRBJ2-5; D is ambiguous. With 2 bases removed from V and 6 bases from J, the gap between germline ends came to 10 bases. The CDR3 is made up of 13 amino acids.

On this clonotype itself: A single base separates this from a much larger clone, so it may be a read error. The chain links TRBV12-3 or TRBV12-4 to TRBJ1-2; tentatively, D is TRBD1 (6 bases). The length of the CDR3 is 15 residues. As DNA, the CDR3 is TGTGCCAGCAGTTTATGGGGGGCCACTAACTATGGCTACGCCTTC. Translation gives CASSLWGATNYGYAF.

V gene TRBV20-1 combines with J gene TRBJ2-1; 8 positions agree with TRBD2. Germline V gene data show CDR1 as DFQATT and CDR2 as SNEGSKA (reference sequence). This CDR3 is 15 amino acids long. Germline trimming cut 1 base from V and 3 bases from J; bases unmatched to any gene: 5. The CDR3 DNA follows: TGCAGTGCTAGAGCGGGAGGGGTGGGCTACAATGAGCAGTTCTTC. As protein: CSARAGGVGYNEQFF.

This clonotype was counted ten times or more. V is TRBV12-3 or TRBV12-4 and J is TRBJ2-4, with D possibly matching TRBD1 (6 bases). V was shortened by 6 bases and J by 0 bases, with 9 bases between the two germline ends. This CDR3 has 14 amino acids. The CDR3 DNA sequence: TGTGCCAGCAGGCTGGACAGAGCCAAAAACATTCAGTACTTC. Translated: CASRLDRAKNIQYF.